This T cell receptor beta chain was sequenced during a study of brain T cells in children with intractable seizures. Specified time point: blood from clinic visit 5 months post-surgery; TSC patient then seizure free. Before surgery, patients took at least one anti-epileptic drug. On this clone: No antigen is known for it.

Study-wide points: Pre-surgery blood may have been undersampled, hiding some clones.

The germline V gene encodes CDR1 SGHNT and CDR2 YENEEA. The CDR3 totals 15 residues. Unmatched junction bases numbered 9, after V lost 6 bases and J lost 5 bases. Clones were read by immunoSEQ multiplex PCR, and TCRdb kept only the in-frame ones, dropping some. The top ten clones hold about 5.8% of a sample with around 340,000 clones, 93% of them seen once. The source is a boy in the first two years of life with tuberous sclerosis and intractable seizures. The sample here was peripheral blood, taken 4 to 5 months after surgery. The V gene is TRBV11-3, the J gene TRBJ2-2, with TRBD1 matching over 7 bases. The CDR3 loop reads CASSRDRDWTGELFF. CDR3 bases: TGTGCCAGCAGTCGTGACAGGGATTGGACCGGGGAGCTGTTTTTT. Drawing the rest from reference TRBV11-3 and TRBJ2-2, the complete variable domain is EAGVVQSPRYKIIEKKQPVAFWCNPISGHNTLYWYLQNLGQGPELLIRYENEEAVDDSQLPKDRFSAERLKGVDSTLKIQPAELGDSAVYLCASSRDRDWTGELFFGEGSRLTVL.